The rows below give T cell receptor beta chains drawn from one sample of a study of regulatory T cells in long-lasting Graves disease. MiXCR, applied by TCRdb to the multiplex PCR reads, yields one record per CDR3 protein. The repertoire holds about 420,000 distinct CDR3 sequences, with roughly a quarter as singletons. The sample was peripheral blood mononuclear cells (PBMCs), taken when the disease was refractory, from a patient treated with antithyroid drugs. All receptors derive from a female donor with Graves disease. Each CDR3 is given with its conserved first and last residue. The D gene is left open where the match is weak.

D gene	V gene	J gene	CDR3 protein
TRBD1	TRBV20-1	TRBJ1-1	CSAGQGVHTEAFF
NA	TRBV19	TRBJ2-7	CASSIMSEKTQYF
NA	TRBV7-8	TRBJ2-2	CATDNSGTLLTGELFF
NA	TRBV7-9	TRBJ2-7	CASSLATGEQYF
TRBD1	TRBV7-9	TRBJ2-7	CASSPSRGRGINEQYF
NA	TRBV6-5	TRBJ1-1	CASSYGARGANTEAFF
TRBD2	TRBV30	TRBJ2-7	CAWDKTSGPTYEQYF
TRBD1	TRBV27	TRBJ2-7	CASRYGTGESYEQYF
NA	TRBV7-6	TRBJ1-5	CASSLARQGGNQPQHF
NA	TRBV6-9	TRBJ1-2	CASSYYRRSSREDLSGYTF
NA	TRBV15	TRBJ1-5	CATSGGGGSGNQPQHF
NA	TRBV6-2/TRBV6-3	TRBJ1-1	CASSYYPPGPSEAFF
NA	TRBV28	TRBJ1-2	CASSRGDYGYTF
TRBD2	TRBV6-1	TRBJ2-7	CASSEKAGDLYEQYF
TRBD1	TRBV14	TRBJ1-3	CASSDRDRGRNTIYF
TRBD2	TRBV7-8	TRBJ2-2	CASSLGREIGELFF
NA	TRBV6-9	TRBJ2-7	CASSYRVLREQYF
TRBD1	TRBV2	TRBJ1-6	CASNPTGGGNSPLHF
NA	TRBV30	TRBJ1-5	CACDFGSRPNQPQHF
TRBD1	TRBV7-9	TRBJ2-5	CASSSSTGGVMKTQYF
NA	TRBV10-3	TRBJ1-5	CAISESRGQGTGNQPQHF
TRBD2	TRBV20-1	TRBJ2-5	CSARRREGPQETQYF
TRBD2	TRBV7-9	TRBJ2-7	CASSLEGPGLAGGYEQYF
NA	TRBV16	TRBJ1-2	CASSQFMVQLDDYGYTF
NA	TRBV5-5	TRBJ2-7	CASSEAADAAYEQYF
NA	TRBV7-9	TRBJ2-7	CASSLVFPPYEQYF
NA	TRBV7-2	TRBJ2-7	CASSQEGMDPYEQYF
TRBD1	TRBV27	TRBJ2-1	CASSLRQGSSNEQFF
NA	TRBV5-1	TRBJ1-1	CASSDPTRQNTEAFF
NA	TRBV11-2	TRBJ1-1	CASGAGPNTEAFF
NA	TRBV5-1	TRBJ2-3	CASSLIGTPYVSTQYF
NA	TRBV27	TRBJ1-5	CASSLGHNSNQPQHF
NA	TRBV5-1	TRBJ1-4	CASSLVGLINEKLFF
NA	TRBV19	TRBJ2-1	CASSIGTGGYNEQFF
TRBD2	TRBV3-1	TRBJ2-2	CASSRRLAGVTGELFF
NA	TRBV6-1	TRBJ1-1	CASRIRLNTEAFF
TRBD1	TRBV20-1	TRBJ2-4	CSARTGLAKNIQYF
NA	TRBV7-2	TRBJ2-7	CASSLFSSTGYEQYF
NA	TRBV11-2	TRBJ2-1	CASSLMRNEQFF
TRBD1	TRBV20-1	TRBJ2-7	CSARKTGNPLEQYF
NA	TRBV2	TRBJ1-2	CASSEDGYTF
NA	TRBV10-3	TRBJ2-2	CAISDPGVENTGELFF
NA	TRBV20-1	TRBJ2-5	CSVRNEGDWQETQYF
TRBD1	TRBV2	TRBJ1-1	CASSTRTGITEAFF
NA	TRBV7-2	TRBJ1-1	CASSYGWDTEAFF
NA	TRBV19	TRBJ1-2	CASSSGYGYTF
TRBD1	TRBV20-1	TRBJ2-3	CSALKGTGGADTQYF
TRBD1	TRBV20-1	TRBJ1-1	CSASDARQGNTEAFF
NA	TRBV6-1	TRBJ2-2	CATKRTTNTGELFF
NA	TRBV10-3	TRBJ1-2	CAISTGTANYGYTF
TRBD1	TRBV9	TRBJ1-2	CASSVVPQDRGSYGYTF
TRBD2	TRBV7-2	TRBJ2-1	CASSSPSSGRQSEQFF
TRBD2	TRBV6-5	TRBJ2-1	CASSYHRLAGYNEQFF
NA	TRBV20-1	TRBJ1-2	CSAPGRQQHGYTF
NA	TRBV19	TRBJ2-7	CASSIGKSVEQYF